Below, one T cell receptor beta chain is given with its context. As yet, its antigen is unknown. The data were taken from a study of cytomegalovirus exposure and HLA in healthy donors. Regarding the study as a whole: HLA alleles showed associations with 15,000 to 20,000 TCR beta sequences in a later analysis, at a 0.05 false discovery rate.

PCR was performed using 60 Vbeta and 13 Jbeta primers. Libraries were prepared by immunoSEQ multiplex PCR; TCRdb keeps only in-frame clonotypes and omits some of them. Among just over 150,000 clones listed, 75% to 90% were seen once. There are 15 residues in the CDR3. Germline V gene sequence: CDR1 LNHDA, CDR2 SQIVND (reference sequence). Trimming pared 3 bases from V and 6 bases from J, leaving 14 bases between. The genes are TRBV19 and TRBJ1-4; D possibly corresponds to TRBD1 (6 bases). Sequencing was carried out using PBMCs. The sequence derives from a male donor in good health and CMV-seropositive. The CDR3 spells CASSIARGGYEKLFF. For the CDR3, the DNA is TGTGCCAGTAGTATCGCCCGGGGGGGCTATGAAAAACTGTTTTTT. The variable domain in full, with the rest retrieved from reference TRBV19 and TRBJ1-4, is DGGITQSPKYLFRKEGQNVTLSCEQNLNHDAMYWYRQDPGQGLRLIYYSQIVNDFQKGDIAEGYSVSREKKESFPLTVTSAQKNPTAFYLCASSIARGGYEKLFFGSGTQLSVL.